Described below is a single TCR beta chain sequence and its context. Additional DNA sequences in this sample encode the identical CDR3. The data were taken from a study of blood T cell repertoires in COVID-19. Study summary: T cells, B-cell-depleted T cells, or PBMCs supplied cDNA or gDNA.

Libraries were prepared by immunoSEQ multiplex PCR; TCRdb keeps only in-frame clonotypes and omits some of them. The repertoire has 150,000 or so clones, over 75% of them found once; the top ten carry 0.63%. The length of the CDR3 is 14 residues. Germline V CDR1 and CDR2: SGHTA, FQGTGA. V trimming: 4 bases; J trimming: 3 bases; junction bases outside the gene matches: 2. The receptor comes from a man aged 55 to 70 with COVID-19, enrolled during active disease. Sequenced sample: peripheral blood. This chain connects TRBV7-3 to TRBJ2-3; 9 nucleotides align to TRBD1. The CDR3 DNA sequence: TGTGCCAGCAGCTCCGGGACAGGGACAGATACGCAGTATTTT. As protein: CASSSGTGTDTQYF.